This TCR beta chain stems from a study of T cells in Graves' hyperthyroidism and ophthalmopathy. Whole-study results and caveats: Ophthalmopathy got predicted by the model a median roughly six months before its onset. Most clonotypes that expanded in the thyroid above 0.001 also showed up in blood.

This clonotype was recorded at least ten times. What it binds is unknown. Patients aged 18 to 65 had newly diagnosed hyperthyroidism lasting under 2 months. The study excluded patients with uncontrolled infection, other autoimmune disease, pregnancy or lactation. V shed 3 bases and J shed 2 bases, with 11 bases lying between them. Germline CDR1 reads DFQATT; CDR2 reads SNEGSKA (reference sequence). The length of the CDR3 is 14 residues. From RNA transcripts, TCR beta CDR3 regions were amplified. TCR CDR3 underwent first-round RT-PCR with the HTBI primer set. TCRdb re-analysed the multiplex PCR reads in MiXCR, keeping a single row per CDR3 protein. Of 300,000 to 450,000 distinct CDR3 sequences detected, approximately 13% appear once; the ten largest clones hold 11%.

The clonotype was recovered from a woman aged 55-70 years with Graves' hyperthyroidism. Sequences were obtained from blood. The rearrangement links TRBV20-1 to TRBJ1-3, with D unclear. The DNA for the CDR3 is TGCAGTGCTAGCCCTCCCGGGGCTGGAAACACCATATATTTT. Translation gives CSASPPGAGNTIYF.